The clone carrying this T cell receptor (beta chain) showed up many times. Its antigen is not known. This record comes from a study of metastatic and nonmetastatic thyroid tumors. Study in general: Peripheral blood and tumor or nodule samples from malignant and benign thyroid patients were compared. Findings of the study overall: When malignant thyroid tumors were compared with benign nodules, TCR beta diversity was reportedly significantly higher in the malignant tumors. This held in both blood and tumor samples.

TCRdb recomputed clones from the PCR reads via MiXCR. The sample carries approximately 86,000 clones, under 15% recorded once. Germline V gene sequence: CDR1 SGHRS, CDR2 YFSETQ. J was trimmed by 6 bases and V by 4 bases; bases with no gene match: 12. The CDR3 extends over 15 amino acids. There were no patients who had received any treatment before thyroid surgery. The clonotype comes from a female donor with papillary thyroid cancer or a benign thyroid nodule (not recorded which). Some clones in this sample may be carry-over from other donors' samples. Sequenced: tumor tissue. The chain has TRBV5-1 and TRBJ2-7, with TRBD1 identical over 8 bases. As DNA, the CDR3 is TGCGCCAGCAGCGAAGATCCACAGGGGGTTCGCGAGCAGTACTTC. Amino acids: CASSEDPQGVREQYF.